The 14 T cell receptor beta chains reported below all come from one sample, sequenced in a study of T cell repertoires in cytomegalovirus infection. Each CDR3 protein is one row after TCRdb ran MiXCR on the reads. The data show approximately 290,000 distinct CDR3 sequences, roughly 25% seen once. Material: PBMCs. The receptors originated from a human donor in good health (CMV status not recorded). Some clones in this sample may be carry-over from other donors' samples.

This clonotype was seen a handful of times. V usage is TRBV20-1 and J usage is TRBJ2-3; TRBD2 matches at 9 bases. The J segment lost 4 bases and the V segment lost 6 bases, leaving 5 bases of the junction unmatched. Germline assignment: CDR1 DFQATT and CDR2 SNEGSKA (reference sequence). The CDR3 extends over 13 amino acids. CDR3 coding DNA: TGCAGTGCCCAACTAGCGGGTGCAGATACGCAGTATTTT. Protein sequence: CSAQLAGADTQYF.

This clonotype showed up many times. V usage is TRBV7-2 and J usage is TRBJ2-7; TRBD1 aligns across 10 bases. The V gene end was trimmed by 3 bases and the J gene end by 7 bases; junction bases not matched to a gene: 6. CDR3 length equals 14 residues. Germline CDR1 is SGHTA and CDR2 is FQGNSA. DNA for the CDR3: TGTGCCAGCAGCTTCGACAGGGGGCTGAGGGAGCAGTACTTC. It is translated as CASSFDRGLREQYF.

This clonotype was seen repeatedly, ten times or more. The V gene is TRBV7-2, the J gene TRBJ2-5; possibly TRBD1 for D (5 bases). Germline V gives CDR1 SGHTA, CDR2 FQGNSA. The V gene lost 6 bases and the J gene lost 5 bases, with 19 bases spanning the gap. This CDR3 has 15 amino acids. CDR3 amino acids: CASSPSSSQAETQYF. CDR3 bases: TGTGCCAGCAGTCCTTCTTCCTCACAGGCGGAGACCCAGTACTTC.

The gene calls are TRBV15 and TRBJ2-1; D is perhaps TRBD1 or TRBD2 (6 bases each). The V gene lost 4 bases and the J gene lost 6 bases, with 22 bases spanning the gap. In germline, CDR1 is LNHNV, CDR2 YYDKDF (reference sequence). This CDR3 has 17 amino acids. The CDR3: CATSIEGDGGRRNEQFF. The CDR3 DNA reads TGTGCCACCAGCATAGAGGGAGATGGGGGGCGCCGCAATGAGCAGTTCTTC.

The chain has TRBV20-1 and TRBJ2-1; 12 bases are a match to TRBD2. Germline values: CDR1 DFQATT, CDR2 SNEGSKA (reference sequence). The CDR3 has 17 amino acids. V lost 0 bases, J lost 4 bases, and 7 bases stayed unmatched. CDR3: CSAREASGGAGYNEQFF. The DNA for the CDR3 is TGCAGTGCTAGAGAAGCTAGCGGGGGGGCCGGTTACAATGAGCAGTTCTTC.

This chain connects TRBV7-3 to TRBJ2-5; no clear D gene. CDR1 and CDR2 (germline): SGHTA, FQGTGA. V gave up 1 base and J gave up 4 bases, with 7 bases separating them. The CDR3 has 13 amino acids. CDR3 amino acids: CASSLSLPETQYF. The CDR3 coding sequence is TGTGCCAGCAGCTTAAGTCTTCCAGAGACCCAGTACTTC. Together with reference TRBV7-3 and TRBJ2-5, the CDR3 gives the full variable domain: GAGVSQTPSNKVTEKGKYVELRCDPISGHTALYWYRQSLGQGPEFLIYFQGTGAADDSGLPNDRFFAVRPEGSVSTLKIQRTERGDSAVYLCASSLSLPETQYFGPGTRLLVL.

This clonotype was observed at least ten times. The rearrangement joins TRBV7-9 to TRBJ2-7, with 12 bases aligning to TRBD1. From germline, CDR1 is SEHNR and CDR2 FQNEAQ (reference sequence). This CDR3 has 14 residues. J gave up 6 bases and V 4 bases, and 4 bases lay outside the gene matches. The CDR3, as DNA: TGTGCCAGCAGCTCCCGGGACAGGGGGCTCGAGCAGTACGTC. Protein: CASSSRDRGLEQYV.

This clonotype was seen many times. V is TRBV28 and J is TRBJ1-5; D not resolved. The germline gives CDR1 MDHEN, CDR2 SYDVKM. Trimming left V 5 bases short and J 1 base short, with 3 bases between. The CDR3 is made up of 12 amino acids. CDR3 DNA sequence: TGTGCCAGCAGTCGAAGCAATCAGCCCCAGCATTTT. It translates to CASSRSNQPQHF.

V and J are TRBV7-8 and TRBJ2-3; D not certain. Per the germline V gene, CDR1 is SGHVS and CDR2 is FQNEAQ. V shed 3 bases and J shed 11 bases, with 12 bases lying between them. CDR3 length: 12 amino acids. The CDR3 reads CASSFRQAQQYF. DNA for the CDR3: TGTGCCAGCAGCTTTAGGCAGGCGCAGCAGTATTTT.

This clonotype has at least ten counts. The chain recombines TRBV7-3 with TRBJ2-5; TRBD1 matches 9 bases. This CDR3 spans 13 amino acids. Germline assignment: CDR1 SGHTA and CDR2 FQGTGA. Germline trimming cut 4 bases from V and 5 bases from J; bases unmatched to any gene: 2. Here the CDR3 DNA reads TGTGCCAGCAGCTCCGGACAGGGGGAGACCCAGTACTTC. As protein: CASSSGQGETQYF.

This clonotype came up many times. The chain combines TRBV7-8 with TRBJ2-3; 10 bases agree with TRBD2. The CDR3 covers 15 residues. Germline assignment: CDR1 SGHVS and CDR2 FQNEAQ. Trimming took 5 bases from V and 3 from J; bases not matched to a gene: 5. The CDR3 sequence is CASSELAGRTDTQYF. In nucleotides, the CDR3 is TGTGCCAGCAGCGAACTAGCGGGAAGGACAGATACGCAGTATTTT.

CDR3 residues: CASTTGNGELFF. CDR3 in DNA: TGTGCCAGCACTACAGGGAACGGGGAGCTGTTTTTT. This rearrangement joins TRBV28 to TRBJ2-2; a possible D gene is TRBD1 (6 bases). The CDR3 is made up of 12 amino acids. Germline CDR1 and CDR2: MDHEN and SYDVKM. With 7 bases removed from V and 7 bases from J, the gap between germline ends came to 10 bases.

Ten or more counts support this clonotype. The V call is TRBV7-2, the J call TRBJ2-1; D not certain. Trimming pared 4 bases from V and 6 bases from J, leaving 10 bases between. The CDR3 is made up of 13 amino acids. In germline, CDR1 is SGHTA, CDR2 FQGNSA. CDR3 sequence (DNA): TGTGCCAGCAGCTCCTACTTTACCAATGAGCAGTTCTTC. This translates into CASSSYFTNEQFF.

This clonotype was found many times. The chain links TRBV7-8 to TRBJ1-5; D unclear. V lost 0 bases and J 5 bases, leaving 8 bases between the germline ends. CDR3 length equals 14 residues. Germline CDR1 is SGHVS and CDR2 is FQNEAQ. The CDR3 DNA sequence: TGTGCCAGCAGCTTAGCGCAGGTTGATCAGCCCCAGCATTTT. Translating gives CASSLAQVDQPQHF.